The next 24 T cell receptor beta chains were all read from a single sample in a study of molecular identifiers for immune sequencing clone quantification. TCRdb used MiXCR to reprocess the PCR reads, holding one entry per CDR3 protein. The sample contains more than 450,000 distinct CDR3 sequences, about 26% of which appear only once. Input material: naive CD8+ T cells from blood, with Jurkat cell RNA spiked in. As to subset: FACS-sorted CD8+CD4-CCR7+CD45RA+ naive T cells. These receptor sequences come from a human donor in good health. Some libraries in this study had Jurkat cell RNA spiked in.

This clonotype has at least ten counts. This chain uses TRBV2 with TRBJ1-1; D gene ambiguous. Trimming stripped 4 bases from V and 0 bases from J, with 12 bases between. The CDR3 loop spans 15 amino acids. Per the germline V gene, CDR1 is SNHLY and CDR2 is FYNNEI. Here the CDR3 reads CASSGYSVMNTEAFF. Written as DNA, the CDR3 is TGTGCCAGCAGTGGGTACAGCGTAATGAACACTGAAGCTTTCTTT.

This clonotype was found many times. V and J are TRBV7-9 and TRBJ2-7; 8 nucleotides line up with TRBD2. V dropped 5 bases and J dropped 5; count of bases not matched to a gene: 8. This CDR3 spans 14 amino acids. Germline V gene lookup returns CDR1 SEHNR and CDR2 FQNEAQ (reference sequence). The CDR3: CASSRAGVVHEQYF. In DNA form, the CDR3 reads TGTGCCAGCAGCCGAGCGGGGGTGGTCCACGAGCAGTACTTC.

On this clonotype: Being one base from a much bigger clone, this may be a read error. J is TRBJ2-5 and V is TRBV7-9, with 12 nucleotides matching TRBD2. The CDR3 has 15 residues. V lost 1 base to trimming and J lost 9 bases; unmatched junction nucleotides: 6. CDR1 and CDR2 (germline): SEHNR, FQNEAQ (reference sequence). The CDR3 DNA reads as TGTGCCAGCAGCTTAGTTGCTAGCGGGAGGGAGCCCCAGTACTTC. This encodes CASSLVASGREPQYF.

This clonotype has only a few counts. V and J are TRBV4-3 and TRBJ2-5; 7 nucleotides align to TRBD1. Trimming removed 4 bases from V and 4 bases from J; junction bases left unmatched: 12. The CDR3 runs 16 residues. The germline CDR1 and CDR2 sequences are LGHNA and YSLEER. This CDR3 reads CASSPIEGQRGETQYF. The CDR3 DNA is TGCGCCAGCAGCCCGATTGAGGGACAGAGGGGAGAGACCCAGTACTTC.

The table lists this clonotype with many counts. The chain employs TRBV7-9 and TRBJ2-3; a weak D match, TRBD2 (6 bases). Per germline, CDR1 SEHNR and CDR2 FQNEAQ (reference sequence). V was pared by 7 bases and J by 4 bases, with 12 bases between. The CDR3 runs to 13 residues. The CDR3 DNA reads TGTGCCAGCACCCCGACTAGGTCAGATACGCAGTATTTT. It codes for CASTPTRSDTQYF.

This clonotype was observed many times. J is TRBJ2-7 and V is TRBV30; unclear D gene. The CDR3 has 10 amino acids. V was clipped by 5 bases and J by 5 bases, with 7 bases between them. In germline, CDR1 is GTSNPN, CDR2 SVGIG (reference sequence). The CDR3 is CAWSVDEQYF. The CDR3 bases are TGTGCCTGGTCCGTAGACGAGCAGTACTTC.

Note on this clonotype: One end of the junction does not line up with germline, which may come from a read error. The CDR3, as DNA: TGTGCCAGTAGTCTCACTAGCGGGGGCTACGAGCAGCACTTC. Its translation is CASSLTSGGYEQHF. The chain recombines TRBV19 with TRBJ2-7; 11 bases align to TRBD2. Germline V CDR1 and CDR2: LNHDA, SQIVND (reference sequence). This CDR3 spans 14 amino acids.

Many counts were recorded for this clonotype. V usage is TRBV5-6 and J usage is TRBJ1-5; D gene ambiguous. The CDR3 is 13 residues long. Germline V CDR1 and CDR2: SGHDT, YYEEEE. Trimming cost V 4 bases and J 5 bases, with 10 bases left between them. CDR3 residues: CASSVGGYQPQHF. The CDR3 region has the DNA TGTGCCAGCAGCGTCGGTGGGTATCAGCCCCAGCATTTT.

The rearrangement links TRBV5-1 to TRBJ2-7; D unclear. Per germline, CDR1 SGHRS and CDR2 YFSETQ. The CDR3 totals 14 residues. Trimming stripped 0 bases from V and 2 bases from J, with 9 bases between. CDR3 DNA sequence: TGCGCCAGCAGCTTGGCAGTGGAGCCCTACGAGCAGTACTTC. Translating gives CASSLAVEPYEQYF.

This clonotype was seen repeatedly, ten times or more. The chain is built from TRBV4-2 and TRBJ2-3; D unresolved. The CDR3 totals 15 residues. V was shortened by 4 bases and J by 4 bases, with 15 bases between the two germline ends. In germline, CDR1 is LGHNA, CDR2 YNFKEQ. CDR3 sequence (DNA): TGTGCCAGCAGCCCACTGACTGATAACCCAGATACGCAGTATTTT. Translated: CASSPLTDNPDTQYF.

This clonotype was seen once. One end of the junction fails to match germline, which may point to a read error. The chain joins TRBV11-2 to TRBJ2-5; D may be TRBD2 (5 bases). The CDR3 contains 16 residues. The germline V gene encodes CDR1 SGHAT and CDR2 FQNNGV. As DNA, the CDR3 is TGTGCCAGCAGCCGAGGGATCAAAGCCTCCCAAGAGCCCCAGTACTTC. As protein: CASSRGIKASQEPQYF.

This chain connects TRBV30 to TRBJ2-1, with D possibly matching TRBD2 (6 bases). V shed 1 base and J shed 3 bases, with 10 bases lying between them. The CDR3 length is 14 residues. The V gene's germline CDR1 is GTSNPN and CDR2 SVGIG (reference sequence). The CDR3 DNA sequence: TGTGCCTGGAGTGACGCGGGACTCTACAATGAGCAGTTCTTC. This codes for CAWSDAGLYNEQFF. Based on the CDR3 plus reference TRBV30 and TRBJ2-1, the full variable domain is SQTIHQWPATLVQPVGSPLSLECTVEGTSNPNLYWYRQAAGRGLQLLFYSVGIGQISSEVPQNLSASRPQDRQFILSSKKLLLSDSGFYLCAWSDAGLYNEQFFGPGTRLTVL.

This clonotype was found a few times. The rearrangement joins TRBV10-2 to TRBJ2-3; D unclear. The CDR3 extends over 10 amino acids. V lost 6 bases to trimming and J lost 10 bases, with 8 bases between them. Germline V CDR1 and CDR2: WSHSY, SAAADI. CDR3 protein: CASRGGAQYF. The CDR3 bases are TGCGCCAGCAGAGGCGGTGCGCAGTATTTT.

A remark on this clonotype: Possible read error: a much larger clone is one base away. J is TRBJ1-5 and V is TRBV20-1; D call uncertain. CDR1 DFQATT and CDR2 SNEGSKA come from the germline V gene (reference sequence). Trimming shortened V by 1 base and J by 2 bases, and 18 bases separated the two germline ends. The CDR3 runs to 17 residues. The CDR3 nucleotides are TGCAGTGCTAGAGCTCTGGGCGTCGGACGCGGCAATCAGCCCCAGCATTTT. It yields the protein CSARALGVGRGNQPQHF.

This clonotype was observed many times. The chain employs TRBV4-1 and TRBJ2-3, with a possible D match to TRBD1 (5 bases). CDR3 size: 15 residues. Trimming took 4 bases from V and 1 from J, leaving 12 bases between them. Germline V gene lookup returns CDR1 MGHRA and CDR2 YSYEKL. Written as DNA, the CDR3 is TGCGCCAGCAGCCCGGACACTCCAGGCACAGATACGCAGTATTTT. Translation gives CASSPDTPGTDTQYF.

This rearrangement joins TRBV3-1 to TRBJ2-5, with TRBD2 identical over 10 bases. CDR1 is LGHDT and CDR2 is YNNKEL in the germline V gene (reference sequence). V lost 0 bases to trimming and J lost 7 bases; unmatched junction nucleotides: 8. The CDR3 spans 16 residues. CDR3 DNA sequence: TGTGCCAGCAGCCAAGATCAGGGACTAGCGCCAGCGACCCAGTACTTC. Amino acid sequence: CASSQDQGLAPATQYF.

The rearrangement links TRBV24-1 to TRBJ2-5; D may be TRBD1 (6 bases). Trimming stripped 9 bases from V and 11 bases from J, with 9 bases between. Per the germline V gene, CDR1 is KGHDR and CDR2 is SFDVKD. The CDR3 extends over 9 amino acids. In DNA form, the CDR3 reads TGTGCCACCCTAGGACAGCAGTACTTC. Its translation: CATLGQQYF.

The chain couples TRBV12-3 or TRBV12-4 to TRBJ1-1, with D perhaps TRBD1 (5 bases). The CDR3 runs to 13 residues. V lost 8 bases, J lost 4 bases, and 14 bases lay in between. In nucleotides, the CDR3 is TGTGCCAGCGCAGGGAGTTTGGGCACTGAAGCTTTCTTT. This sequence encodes CASAGSLGTEAFF.

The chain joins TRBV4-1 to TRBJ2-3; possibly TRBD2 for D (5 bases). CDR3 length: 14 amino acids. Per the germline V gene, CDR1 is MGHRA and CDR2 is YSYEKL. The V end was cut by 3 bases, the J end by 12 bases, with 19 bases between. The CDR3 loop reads CASSHYVAGEFQYF. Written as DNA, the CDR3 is TGCGCCAGCAGCCATTACGTTGCCGGGGAGTTTCAGTATTTT.

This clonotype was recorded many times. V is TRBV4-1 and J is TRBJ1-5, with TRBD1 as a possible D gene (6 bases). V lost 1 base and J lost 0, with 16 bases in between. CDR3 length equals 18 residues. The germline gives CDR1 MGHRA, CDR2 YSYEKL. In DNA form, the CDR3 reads TGCGCCAGCAGCCAAGGTCGGGGGGCGAGTAATAGCAATCAGCCCCAGCATTTT. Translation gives CASSQGRGASNSNQPQHF.

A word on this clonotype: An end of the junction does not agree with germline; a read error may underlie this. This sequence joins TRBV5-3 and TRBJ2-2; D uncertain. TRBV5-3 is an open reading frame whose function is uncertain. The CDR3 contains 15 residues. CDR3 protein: CASSLYPGSTGELFF. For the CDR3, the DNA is TGTGCCAGCAGCTTGTATCCTGGCAGCACCGGGGAGCTGTTTTTT.

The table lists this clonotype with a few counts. The chain's CDR3 is CSARDRDRAHYEQYF. Here the CDR3 DNA reads TGCAGTGCTAGAGACCGTGACAGGGCCCACTACGAGCAGTACTTC. The chain uses TRBV20-1 and TRBJ2-7; 7 bases are shared with TRBD1. This CDR3 spans 15 amino acids. J gave up 3 bases and V 0 bases, and 8 bases lay outside the gene matches. Germline V gene lookup returns CDR1 DFQATT and CDR2 SNEGSKA (reference sequence).

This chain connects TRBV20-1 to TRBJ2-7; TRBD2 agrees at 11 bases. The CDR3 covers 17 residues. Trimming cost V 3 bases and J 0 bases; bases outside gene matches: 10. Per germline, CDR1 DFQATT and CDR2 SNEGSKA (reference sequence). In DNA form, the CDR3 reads TGCAGTGCTAGGGAGGGACTAGCGGAAGAGAGCTCCTACGAGCAGTACTTC. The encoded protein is CSAREGLAEESSYEQYF.

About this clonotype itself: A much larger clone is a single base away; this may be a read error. The DNA for the CDR3 is TGCAGTACTAGGGAGAGGGGCACCGGGGAGCTGTTTTTT. Translation gives CSTRERGTGELFF. The chain has TRBV20-1 and TRBJ2-2; D may be TRBD1 or TRBD2 (5 bases each). Per the germline V gene, CDR1 is DFQATT and CDR2 is SNEGSKA (reference sequence). This CDR3 is 13 amino acids long.